The 23 T cell receptor beta chains below all came from one sample that was sequenced in a study of T cell responses to AZD1222 COVID-19 vaccine. The data were produced by immunoSEQ multiplex PCR, yet TCRdb's version contains in-frame clones alone and is incomplete. The table includes roughly 160,000 clones, about 91% detected once. The sequencing here drew on peripheral blood, taken on day 0 of MenACWY control vaccination. The receptors were sampled from an adult in good health.

CDR3 region: CASSRSGGVRFGEQYF. Written as DNA, the CDR3 is TGTGCCAGCAGCCGTAGTGGGGGAGTCCGATTTGGTGAGCAGTACTTC. The V call is TRBV7-2, the J call TRBJ2-7; D possibly matches TRBD1 or TRBD2 (5 bases each). Per the germline V gene, CDR1 is SGHTA and CDR2 is FQGNSA. This CDR3 has 16 residues. V gave up 5 bases and J gave up 7 bases, with 24 bases separating them.

The chain joins TRBV7-9 to TRBJ2-7; 9 nucleotides agree with TRBD2. V lost 2 bases and J lost 4; bases outside the gene matches: 9. Germline lookup yields CDR1 SEHNR and CDR2 FQNEAQ (reference sequence). The CDR3 consists of 16 residues. CDR3: CASSLSDVAGAYEQYF. CDR3 coding DNA: TGTGCCAGCAGCTTATCGGATGTAGCGGGAGCTTACGAGCAGTACTTC. Together with reference TRBV7-9 and TRBJ2-7, the CDR3 gives the full variable domain: DTGVSQNPRHKITKRGQNVTFRCDPISEHNRLYWYRQTLGQGPEFLTYFQNEAQLEKSRLLSDRFSAERPKGSFSTLEIQRTEQGDSAMYLCASSLSDVAGAYEQYFGPGTRLTVT.

This rearrangement joins TRBV5-1 to TRBJ2-7; 8 bases are a match to TRBD1. The V and J ends lost 0 bases and 2 bases, in that order; junction bases with no gene match: 4. The V gene's germline CDR1 is SGHRS and CDR2 YFSETQ. The CDR3 spans 15 residues. CDR3: CASSLVRTGPYEQYF. The CDR3 nucleotides are TGCGCCAGCAGCTTGGTCCGGACAGGGCCCTACGAGCAGTACTTC.

The chain joins TRBV19 to TRBJ1-5, with D maybe TRBD1 (5 bases). V lost 6 bases to trimming and J lost 0 bases, with 12 bases between them. Germline values: CDR1 LNHDA, CDR2 SQIVND (reference sequence). The CDR3 is 15 amino acids. The CDR3 DNA is TGTGCCAGTAGCCAGACAGATTATAGCAATCAGCCCCAGCATTTT. This codes for CASSQTDYSNQPQHF.

This chain links TRBV27 with TRBJ2-5; no definite D call. This CDR3 region has 14 residues. Germline assignment: CDR1 MNHEY and CDR2 SMNVEV (reference sequence). Trimming took off 1 base at V and 2 bases at J, with 8 bases between the two ends. The CDR3 DNA reads TGTGCCAGCAGTTTATTGGCTTTTCAAGAGACCCAGTACTTC. Translation: CASSLLAFQETQYF.

As concerns this clone: The same CDR3 is also encoded by other DNA sequences in this sample. J is TRBJ1-4 and V is TRBV3-1 (or the pseudogene TRBV3-2); 7 nucleotides align to TRBD1. This CDR3 region has 15 residues. After removal of 4 bases from V and 1 base from J, the junction contained 3 bases not matched to a gene. In germline, CDR1 is LGHDT, CDR2 YNNKEL (reference sequence). CDR3 nucleotides: TGTGCCAGCAGCCCAAACAGGGGAACTAATGAAAAACTGTTTTTT. Translation gives CASSPNRGTNEKLFF.

The gene calls are TRBV28 and TRBJ1-5; D not resolved. Between the trimmed V and J ends, which lost 6 bases and 2 bases, there was a span of 11 bases. The CDR3 runs to 14 residues. The germline V gene encodes CDR1 MDHEN and CDR2 SYDVKM. The CDR3 sequence: CASSSQLGNQPQHF. The CDR3 bases are TGTGCCAGCAGCTCCCAGCTGGGCAATCAGCCCCAGCATTTT.

The genes are TRBV9 and TRBJ2-6; D is perhaps TRBD1 (5 bases). Trimming pared 3 bases from V and 1 base from J, leaving 14 bases between. In germline, CDR1 is SGDLS, CDR2 YYNGEE. The CDR3 runs 17 residues. The CDR3 region has the DNA TGTGCCAGCAGCGGACAGCCGACAGTGTCTGGGGCCAACGTCCTGACTTTC. This codes for CASSGQPTVSGANVLTF.

This clone came up once. The chain links TRBV27 to TRBJ2-5, with 7 bases fitting TRBD2. The germline gives CDR1 MNHEY, CDR2 SMNVEV (reference sequence). CDR3 length: 13 amino acids. Trimming removed 7 bases from V and 2 bases from J; junction bases left unmatched: 4. CDR3 sequence (DNA): TGTGCCAGCAAAACGGGGGGTCAAGAGACCCAGTACTTC. Translation gives CASKTGGQETQYF.

The rearrangement joins TRBV7-9 to TRBJ2-1; the D gene is possibly TRBD2 (6 bases). The CDR3 has 17 amino acids. The V gene lost 5 bases and the J gene lost 0 bases, with 17 bases spanning the gap. The germline gives CDR1 SEHNR, CDR2 FQNEAQ (reference sequence). For the CDR3, the DNA is TGTGCCAGCAGCGCAAAGGGGACGGGACTCTCCTACAATGAGCAGTTCTTC. Translation: CASSAKGTGLSYNEQFF.

V gene TRBV18 combines with J gene TRBJ1-2, with 8 bases aligning to TRBD1. The V segment lost 3 bases and the J segment 6 bases; nucleotides outside the gene matches: 6. This CDR3 contains 14 residues. The germline V gene encodes CDR1 KGHSH and CDR2 LQKENI. CDR3 nucleotide sequence: TGTGCCAGCTCACCCGGACAGGGAAGACATGGCTACACCTTC. Its translation is CASSPGQGRHGYTF.

The chain recombines TRBV29-1 with TRBJ2-2; 9 bases line up with TRBD2. Germline lookup yields CDR1 SQVTM and CDR2 ANQGSEA. The CDR3 runs 15 residues. Losses at the gene ends were 4 bases for V and 3 bases for J; bases not matched to a gene: 6. The CDR3 loop is CSVVSSGAHTGELFF. Written as DNA, the CDR3 is TGCAGCGTTGTATCTAGCGGGGCACACACCGGGGAGCTGTTTTTT.

This clone was recorded once. The rearrangement joins TRBV4-3 to TRBJ1-2, with D uncertain. Germline V gives CDR1 LGHNA, CDR2 YSLEER. The CDR3 is 16 amino acids. The ends were cut back, 0 bases at V and 2 bases at J, with 13 bases in the middle. The CDR3 nucleotides are TGCGCCAGCAGCCAAGATTTGCAAGCCGGGAACTATGGCTACACCTTC. It yields the protein CASSQDLQAGNYGYTF.

V gene TRBV2 combines with J gene TRBJ2-4; TRBD2 matches at 7 bases. Trimming removed 8 bases from V and 0 bases from J; junction bases left unmatched: 7. The CDR3 has 15 amino acids. Germline V gene lookup returns CDR1 SNHLY and CDR2 FYNNEI. The CDR3 bases are TGTGCCAGCCGGGGGGACGGGGGAGCCAAAAACATTCAGTACTTC. This sequence encodes CASRGDGGAKNIQYF.

The chain joins TRBV7-9 to TRBJ1-2, with D uncertain. The CDR3 has 13 amino acids. Germline lookup yields CDR1 SEHNR and CDR2 FQNEAQ (reference sequence). V dropped 6 bases and J dropped 4 bases, with 12 bases sitting between them. The CDR3 loop is CASRGSQLYGYTF. CDR3 DNA: TGTGCCAGCAGGGGTAGCCAGCTCTATGGCTACACCTTC.

The chain combines TRBV11-2 with TRBJ2-7; TRBD1 agrees at 7 bases. After removal of 4 bases from V and 2 bases from J, the junction contained 5 bases not matched to a gene. Germline-derived CDR1 and CDR2 are SGHAT and FQNNGV. This CDR3 comprises 14 residues. This CDR3 reads CASSWDSLAYEQYF. The CDR3 nucleotides read TGTGCCAGCAGCTGGGACAGTCTTGCCTACGAGCAGTACTTC.

The chain uses TRBV28 and TRBJ2-7; TRBD2 agrees at 9 bases. The CDR3 has 14 amino acids. In germline, CDR1 is MDHEN, CDR2 SYDVKM. V trimming: 3 bases; J trimming: 7 bases; junction bases outside the gene matches: 7. CDR3 DNA sequence: TGTGCCAGCAGTTTTAGCGGGGGCTTGGGGGAGCAGTACTTC. Translating it yields CASSFSGGLGEQYF.

The chain joins TRBV11-3 to TRBJ1-1; D not resolved. The V and J ends lost 4 bases and 6 bases respectively, with 9 bases between them. CDR1 and CDR2 from the germline V gene are SGHNT and YENEEA. The CDR3 length is 12 residues. DNA of the CDR3: TGTGCCAGCAGCTCAGACCGTCCTGAAGCTTTCTTT. Protein: CASSSDRPEAFF.

The genes are TRBV19 and TRBJ2-2, with 7 positions matching TRBD1. Germline CDR1 and CDR2: LNHDA and SQIVND (reference sequence). The CDR3 length is 13 residues. With 10 bases clipped from V and 6 bases from J, the junction kept 8 bases outside the gene matches. CDR3 in DNA: TGTGCCACTCAACAGGGGTCGGCCGGGGAGCTGTTTTTT. Protein sequence: CATQQGSAGELFF.

This clone was picked up one time. This chain links TRBV7-2 with TRBJ2-7; D possibly uses TRBD1 or TRBD2 (5 bases each). CDR3 length: 15 residues. Germline V gene data show CDR1 as SGHTA and CDR2 as FQGNSA. With 6 bases removed from V and 5 bases from J, the gap between germline ends came to 20 bases. This chain's CDR3 is CASSWWSGTTDEQYF. The DNA for the CDR3 is TGTGCCAGCAGTTGGTGGTCAGGGACCACCGACGAGCAGTACTTC.

CDR3 nucleotides: TGTGCCAGCAGGCTGACAGCGTTGAACACTGAAGCTTTCTTT. Its protein product is CASRLTALNTEAFF. This sequence joins TRBV11-1 and TRBJ1-1; D might be TRBD1 (5 bases). The CDR3 consists of 14 residues. V lost 6 bases and J lost 0, with 11 bases in between. Germline V CDR1 and CDR2: SGHAT, FQDESV (reference sequence).

This clone came up once. In DNA form, the CDR3 reads TGTGCCAGCAGTTTCGGGTCCCCCTCCTACAATGAGCAGTTCTTC. This encodes CASSFGSPSYNEQFF. The rearrangement uses TRBV28 and TRBJ2-1; D is undetermined. Germline lookup yields CDR1 MDHEN and CDR2 SYDVKM. V lost 3 bases and J 0 bases, leaving 9 bases between the germline ends. This CDR3 spans 15 amino acids.

This chain uses TRBV7-9 with TRBJ1-5, with D unclear. This CDR3 contains 13 residues. With 5 bases removed from V and 0 bases from J, the gap between germline ends came to 5 bases. Germline values: CDR1 SEHNR, CDR2 FQNEAQ (reference sequence). CDR3 in DNA: TGTGCCAGCAGCCCTTATAGCAATCAGCCCCAGCATTTT. Amino acids: CASSPYSNQPQHF.